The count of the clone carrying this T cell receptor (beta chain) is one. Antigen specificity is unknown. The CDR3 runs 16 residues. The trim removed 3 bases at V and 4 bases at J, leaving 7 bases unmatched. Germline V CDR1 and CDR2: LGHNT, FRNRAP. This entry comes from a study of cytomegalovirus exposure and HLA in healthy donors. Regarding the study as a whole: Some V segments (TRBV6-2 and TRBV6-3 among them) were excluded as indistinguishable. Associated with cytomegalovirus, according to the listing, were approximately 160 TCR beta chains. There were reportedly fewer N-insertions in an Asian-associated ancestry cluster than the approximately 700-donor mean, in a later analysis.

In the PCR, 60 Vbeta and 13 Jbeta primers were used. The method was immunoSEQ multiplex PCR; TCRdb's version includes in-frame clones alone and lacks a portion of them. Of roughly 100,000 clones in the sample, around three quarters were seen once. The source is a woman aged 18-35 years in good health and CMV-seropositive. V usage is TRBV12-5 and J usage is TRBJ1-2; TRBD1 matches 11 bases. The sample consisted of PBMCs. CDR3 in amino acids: CASGFTGQGAAYGYTF. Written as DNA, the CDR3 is TGTGCTAGTGGTTTTACTGGACAGGGGGCTGCCTATGGCTACACCTTC.